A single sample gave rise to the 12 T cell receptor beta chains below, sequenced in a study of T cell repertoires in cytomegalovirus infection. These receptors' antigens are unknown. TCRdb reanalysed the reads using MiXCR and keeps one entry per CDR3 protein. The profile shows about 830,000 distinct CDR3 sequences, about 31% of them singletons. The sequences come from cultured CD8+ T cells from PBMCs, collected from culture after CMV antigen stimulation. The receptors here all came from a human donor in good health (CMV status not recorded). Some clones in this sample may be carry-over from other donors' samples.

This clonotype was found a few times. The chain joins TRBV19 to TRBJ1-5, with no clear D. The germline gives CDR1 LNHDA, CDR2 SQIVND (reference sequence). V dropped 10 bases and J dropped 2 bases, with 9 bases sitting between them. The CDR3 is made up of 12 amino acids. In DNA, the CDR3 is TGTGCCACGAGGAATGGCAATCAGCCCCAGCATTTT. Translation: CATRNGNQPQHF.

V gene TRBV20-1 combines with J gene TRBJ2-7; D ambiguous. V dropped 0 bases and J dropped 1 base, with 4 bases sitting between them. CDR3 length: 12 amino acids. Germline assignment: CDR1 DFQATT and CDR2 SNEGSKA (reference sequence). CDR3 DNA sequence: TGCAGTGCTAGAGAAGCTTCCTACGAGCAGTACTTC. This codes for CSAREASYEQYF.

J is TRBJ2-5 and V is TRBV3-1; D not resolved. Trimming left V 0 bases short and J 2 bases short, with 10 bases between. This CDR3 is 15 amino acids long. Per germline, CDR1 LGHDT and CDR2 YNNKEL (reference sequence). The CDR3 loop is CASSQEWGGQETQYF. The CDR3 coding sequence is TGTGCCAGCAGCCAAGAATGGGGTGGGCAAGAGACCCAGTACTTC.

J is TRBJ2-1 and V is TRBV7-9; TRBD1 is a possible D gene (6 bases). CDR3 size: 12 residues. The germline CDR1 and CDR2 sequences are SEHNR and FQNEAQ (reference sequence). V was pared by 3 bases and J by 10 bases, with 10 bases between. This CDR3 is CASSFWDIEQFF. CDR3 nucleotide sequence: TGTGCCAGCAGCTTTTGGGACATAGAGCAGTTCTTC.

CDR3 residues: CASSQEFGGEQYF. CDR3 DNA: TGTGCCAGCAGCCAAGAGTTCGGAGGGGAGCAGTACTTC. This chain connects TRBV14 to TRBJ2-7; D is possibly TRBD2 (6 bases). V was trimmed by 0 bases and J by 7 bases, leaving 10 bases between them. This CDR3 has 13 amino acids. Germline V gives CDR1 SGHDN, CDR2 FVKESK.

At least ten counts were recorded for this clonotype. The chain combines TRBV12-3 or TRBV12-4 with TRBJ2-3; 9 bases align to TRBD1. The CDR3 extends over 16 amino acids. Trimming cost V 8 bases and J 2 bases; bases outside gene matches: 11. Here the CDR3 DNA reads TGTGCCAGCGCTTCGACAGGGGGAGAATACACAGATACGCAGTATTTT. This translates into CASASTGGEYTDTQYF.

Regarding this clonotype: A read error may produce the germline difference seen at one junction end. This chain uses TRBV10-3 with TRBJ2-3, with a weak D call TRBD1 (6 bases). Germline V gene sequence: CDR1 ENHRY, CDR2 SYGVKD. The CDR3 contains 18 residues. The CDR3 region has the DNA TGTACCATCAGTGAGCGACAGGTCGCGGCCTCTAGCACAGATACGCAGTATTTT. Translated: CTISERQVAASSTDTQYF.

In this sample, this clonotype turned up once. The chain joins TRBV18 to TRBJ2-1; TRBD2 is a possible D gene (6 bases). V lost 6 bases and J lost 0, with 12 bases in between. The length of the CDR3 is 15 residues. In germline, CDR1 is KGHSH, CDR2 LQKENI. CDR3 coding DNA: TGTGCCAGCTCGGGAGACGGGAGCTCCTACAATGAGCAGTTCTTC. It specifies CASSGDGSSYNEQFF.

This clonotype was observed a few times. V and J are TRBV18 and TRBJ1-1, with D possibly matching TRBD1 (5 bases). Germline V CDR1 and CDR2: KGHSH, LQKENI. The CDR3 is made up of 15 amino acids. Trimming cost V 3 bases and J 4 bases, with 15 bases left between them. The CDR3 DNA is TGTGCCAGCTCACCCTCCAGGGAGGGACCCACTGAAGCTTTCTTT. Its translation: CASSPSREGPTEAFF.

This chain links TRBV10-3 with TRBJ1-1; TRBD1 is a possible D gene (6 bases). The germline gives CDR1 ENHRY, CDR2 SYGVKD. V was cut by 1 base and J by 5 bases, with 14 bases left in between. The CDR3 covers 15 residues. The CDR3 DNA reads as TGTGCCATCAGTGAGTTTGGGGGCGGTGGTACTGAAGCTTTCTTT. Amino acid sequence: CAISEFGGGGTEAFF.

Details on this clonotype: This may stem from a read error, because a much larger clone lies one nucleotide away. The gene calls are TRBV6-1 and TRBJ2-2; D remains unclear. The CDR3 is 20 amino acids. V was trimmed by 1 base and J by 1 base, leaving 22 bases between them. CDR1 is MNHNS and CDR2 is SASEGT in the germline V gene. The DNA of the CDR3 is TGTGCCAGCAGTGAAGGACGGGTTAATGCGTTTATGAGGAACACCGGGGAGCTGTTTTTT. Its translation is CASSEGRVNAFMRNTGELFF.

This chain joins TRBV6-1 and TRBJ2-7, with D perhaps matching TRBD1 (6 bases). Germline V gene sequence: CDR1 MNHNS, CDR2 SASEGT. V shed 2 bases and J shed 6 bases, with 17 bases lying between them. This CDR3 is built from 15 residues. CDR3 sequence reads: CASSEQTGMGSEQYF. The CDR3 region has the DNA TGTGCCAGCAGTGAACAAACAGGGATGGGCTCCGAGCAGTACTTC.